A selection of T cell receptor beta chains follows, all from one sample in a study of T cell responses to AZD1222 COVID-19 vaccine. Using immunoSEQ multiplex PCR, the repertoire was profiled, and TCRdb retains in-frame clones only, with some absent. This sample has 95,000 to 150,000 clones; roughly 88% occur once, and the top ten carry less than 10%. The source was peripheral blood, collected on day 0 of AZD1222 vaccination. These receptors were taken from an adult in good health. The CDR3 runs from the conserved cysteine through the conserved F or W. Fields, in order: D gene, J gene, clone size, V gene, CDR3 DNA, CDR3 protein. D genes are given only for firm matches. Size is stated for part of the rows, as once, few or many counts, or as a class when the clone is expanded.

>-|TRBJ1-1|-|TRBV5-5
TGTGCCAGCAGCTTGGAAGTGAGGAACACTGAAGCTTTCTTT
CASSLEVRNTEAFF
>-|TRBJ2-7|-|TRBV28
TGTGCCAGCACCTCGTCTGGGGATCCGCGAGAGCAGTACTTC
CASTSSGDPREQYF
>-|TRBJ1-1|-|TRBV24-1
TGTGCCACCAGTACTGGGCAGGGCTTCACTGAAGCTTTCTTT
CATSTGQGFTEAFF
>-|TRBJ1-3|-|TRBV15
TGTGCCACCAGCAGAGGCAACGGCCTGCGACGCTCTGGAAACACCATATATTTT
CATSRGNGLRRSGNTIYF
>TRBD2|TRBJ2-3|-|TRBV7-3
TGTGCCAGCAGCTTAGCGGGAGGGCGTACAGATACGCAGTATTTT
CASSLAGGRTDTQYF
>TRBD1|TRBJ1-2|-|TRBV11-1
TGTGCCAGCAGCGGGACAGGGCATGGCTACACCTTC
CASSGTGHGYTF
>TRBD2|TRBJ2-1|once|TRBV6-5
TGTGCCAGCAGTTACTCGACTAGCGGGGCCTACAATGAGCAGTTCTTC
CASSYSTSGAYNEQFF
>TRBD1|TRBJ1-6|-|TRBV7-2
TGTGCCAGCAGCCAAGGACAGGGGGTTAATTCACCCCTCCACTTT
CASSQGQGVNSPLHF
>TRBD2|TRBJ2-2|-|TRBV7-2
TGTGCCAGCAGCGGACTAGCGGCGGCCGGGGAGCTGTTTTTT
CASSGLAAAGELFF
>-|TRBJ1-3|-|TRBV5-1
TGCGCCAGCAGCTTGGGTGGAGATCTCTCTGGAAACACCATATATTTT
CASSLGGDLSGNTIYF
>TRBD1|TRBJ1-4|-|TRBV5-1
TGCGCCAGCAGCTACGGGACAGGGAATGAAAAACTGTTTTTT
CASSYGTGNEKLFF
>-|TRBJ2-7|few|TRBV5-1
TGCGCCAGCAGCCCCGGGACGCCGTACGAGCAGTACTTC
CASSPGTPYEQYF
>-|TRBJ1-1|-|TRBV14
TGTGCCAGCAGCCACTGGGACCTAGAACTTTTCATGAACACTGAAGCTTTCTTT
CASSHWDLELFMNTEAFF
>-|TRBJ1-2|-|TRBV7-9
TGTGCCAGCAGCTTAGAGTTTGGGGGTGATGGCTACACCTTC
CASSLEFGGDGYTF
>-|TRBJ2-1|-|TRBV13
TGTGCCAGCAGCTCCGGGATAGGTAGCTCCTACAATGAGCAGTTCTTC
CASSSGIGSSYNEQFF
>-|TRBJ2-4|-|TRBV19
TGTGCCAGTAGAACCAAAGGGACAACTAGCTCCCAAAACATTCAGTACTTC
CASRTKGTTSSQNIQYF
>TRBD1|TRBJ2-1|-|TRBV6-5
TGTGCCAGCCGCCCCCCCGGGACAGGGAACAATGAGCAGTTCTTC
CASRPPGTGNNEQFF
>TRBD1|TRBJ1-2|-|TRBV11-2
TGTGCCAGCAGCCGGACAGGGGGCAACTATGGCTACACCTTC
CASSRTGGNYGYTF
>-|TRBJ2-2|-|TRBV30
TGTGCCTGGGGAAGGGGGGGTTCTACCGGGGAGCTGTTTTTT
CAWGRGGSTGELFF
>TRBD2|TRBJ2-7|-|TRBV18
TGTGCCAGCTCACCAGGTCCTAGCGGGGGCTACTCCTACGAGCAGTACTTC
CASSPGPSGGYSYEQYF
>-|TRBJ1-3|-|TRBV18
TGTGCCAGCTCACCTCCCCCAGACTCTGGAAACACCATATATTTT
CASSPPPDSGNTIYF
>TRBD2|TRBJ2-1|-|TRBV27
TGTGCCAGCAGTTCGGGACTAGCCAACAATGAGCAGTTCTTC
CASSSGLANNEQFF
>-|TRBJ1-5|-|TRBV19
TGTGCCAGTAGTCGGGAGTGGTCTAGGAGCAATCAGCCCCAGCATTTT
CASSREWSRSNQPQHF
>-|TRBJ1-6|-|TRBV9
TGTGCCAGCAGCGCTCCAGGGGCCAGGACAAATTCACCCCTCCACTTT
CASSAPGARTNSPLHF
>TRBD1|TRBJ2-5|-|TRBV7-8
TGTGCCAGCACCAACCAACCCAGGGGGTACCAAGAGACCCAGTACTTC
CASTNQPRGYQETQYF
>TRBD2|TRBJ2-1|-|TRBV11-3
TGTGCCAGCAGCTTAGATCCCGGGACTAGCAGCTACAATGAGCAGTTCTTC
CASSLDPGTSSYNEQFF
>-|TRBJ2-7|-|TRBV7-2
TGTGCCAGCAGCCGAAACTACGAGCAGTACTTC
CASSRNYEQYF
>-|TRBJ1-2|once|TRBV6-5
TGTGCCAGCAGTTACTCGAGGCTGGGTTGGGATGGCTACACCTTC
CASSYSRLGWDGYTF
>-|TRBJ1-4|-|TRBV5-4
TGTGCCAGCAGCTTGGCTCAGGGGTCTAATGAAAAACTGTTTTTT
CASSLAQGSNEKLFF
>-|TRBJ1-2|-|TRBV28
TGTGCCAGCGCCCGTGGGGTGGGGGGCTACACCTTC
CASARGVGGYTF
>-|TRBJ1-2|-|TRBV7-9
TGTGCCAGCAGCTCTGATTGGGGCTACACCTTC
CASSSDWGYTF
>-|TRBJ1-6|-|TRBV19
TGTGCCAGTAGTGGAGGGATCTCCTATAATTCACCCCTCCACTTT
CASSGGISYNSPLHF
>-|TRBJ1-1|-|TRBV6-5
TGTGCCAGCAGCCTACAGCTGAACACTGAAGCTTTCTTT
CASSLQLNTEAFF
>TRBD1|TRBJ2-5|-|TRBV5-6
TGTGCCAGCAGCTTGGTACGGGGACAGGGGGCGTGGGAGACCCAGTACTTC
CASSLVRGQGAWETQYF
>-|TRBJ2-1|-|TRBV10-3
TGTGCCATCAGTGAGCTGGACAGCAATGAGCAGTTCTTC
CAISELDSNEQFF
>-|TRBJ1-6|few|TRBV2
TGTGCCAGCAGGAGAGACAGGTTCTATAATTCACCCCTCCACTTT
CASRRDRFYNSPLHF
>-|TRBJ2-7|once|TRBV20-1
TGCAGTGCTATTCTATACGAGCAGTACTTC
CSAILYEQYF
>-|TRBJ2-3|-|TRBV5-1
TGCGCCAGCAGCTTCCCGGGGGATACGCAGTATTTT
CASSFPGDTQYF
>TRBD1|TRBJ2-7|-|TRBV11-3
TGTGCCAGCAGCTTGGGGCTGGGACAGGGGGCTTACGAGCAGTACTTC
CASSLGLGQGAYEQYF
>TRBD2|TRBJ2-3|-|TRBV7-9
TGTGCCAGCAGCACGGGGGGGGCAGATACGCAGTATTTT
CASSTGGADTQYF
>TRBD1|TRBJ1-6|-|TRBV15
TGTGCCACCAACCTTGGACAGGGTCGAAATTCACCCCTCCACTTT
CATNLGQGRNSPLHF
>-|TRBJ2-1|-|TRBV5-4
TGTGCCAGCAGCTTGGACCCTGGGACACTCTACAATGAGCAGTTCTTC
CASSLDPGTLYNEQFF
>TRBD1|TRBJ1-4|once|TRBV27
TGTGCCAGCAGCGAAAGGGACAGGGGGCGAACTAATGAAAAACTGTTTTTT
CASSERDRGRTNEKLFF
>-|TRBJ2-7|-|TRBV6-2/TRBV6-3
TGTGCCAGCAGTTACTCGGGGGACTACGAGCAGTACTTC
CASSYSGDYEQYF
>-|TRBJ1-1|-|TRBV30
TGTGCCTGGATGGCGGCCCCAGGGAAAGTCAACACTGAAGCTTTCTTT
CAWMAAPGKVNTEAFF
>-|TRBJ1-6|-|TRBV9
TGTGCCAGCAGCGTAGAGGGACGTAATTCACCCCTCCACTTT
CASSVEGRNSPLHF
>-|TRBJ1-2|-|TRBV6-5
TGTACGCCGGGAGGGAAAAGGTCCTATGGCTACACCTTC
CTPGGKRSYGYTF
>-|TRBJ2-5|-|TRBV29-1
TGCAGCGTCTTCCGTAGTGGAGAGACCCAGTACTTC
CSVFRSGETQYF
>-|TRBJ1-1|-|TRBV11-1
TGTGCCAGCAGCTTATCTCCCCTGACTGGGGCTTTCTTT
CASSLSPLTGAFF
>-|TRBJ1-4|once|TRBV7-2
TGTGCCAGCAGCTTCGGCGGAATGTTTGAAAAACTGTTTTTT
CASSFGGMFEKLFF